The clone carrying this TCR beta chain was found once. What it binds is unknown. This sample stems from a study of cytomegalovirus exposure and HLA in healthy donors. Study observations and caveats: Across all donors, roughly uniform sequencing depth was an assumption of the presence/absence analyses.

With 60 Vbeta and 13 Jbeta primers, the PCR was carried out. Some clones are missing from TCRdb's copy, which holds only in-frame ones; the method was immunoSEQ multiplex PCR. The table shows 85,000 to 100,000 clones, with about four fifths occurring only once. CDR1 GTSNPN and CDR2 SVGIG come from the germline V gene (reference sequence). The germline V and J ends were trimmed by 5 bases and 0 bases, with 11 bases remaining between them. The CDR3 runs 13 residues. J is TRBJ2-7 and V is TRBV30, with no clear D. The clonotype comes from a female donor in good health and CMV-seropositive. Input material: PBMCs. CDR3 in amino acids: CAWATRSSYEQYF. As DNA, the CDR3 is TGTGCCTGGGCTACCCGTAGCTCCTACGAGCAGTACTTC.